The 4 T cell receptor beta chains below all came from one sample that was sequenced in a study of shared clonotypes between healthy human individuals. Measured with immunoSEQ multiplex PCR; TCRdb has only the in-frame clones, and not every one. The table has 2 million to 2.5 million clones, approximately 93% seen once. Sequencing was performed on naive CD4+ T cells from PBMCs. Subset described: CD45RA+ positively selected. The receptors originated from a man aged 18-30 years in good health. Some clones in this sample may be carry-over from other donors' samples.

V usage is TRBV7-3 and J usage is TRBJ2-3; 9 bases fit TRBD1. Germline V gives CDR1 SGHTA, CDR2 FQGTGA. There are 15 residues in the CDR3. Trimming took 4 bases from V and 9 from J; bases not matched to a gene: 11. This chain's CDR3 is CASSSTGGGPGTQYF. In nucleotides, the CDR3 is TGTGCCAGCAGCTCGACAGGGGGGGGACCTGGGACGCAGTATTTT.

The chain combines TRBV7-2 with TRBJ1-5; maybe TRBD1 (6 bases). V was cut by 2 bases and J by 1 base, with 12 bases left in between. CDR1 SGHTA and CDR2 FQGNSA come from the germline V gene. This CDR3 spans 16 amino acids. CDR3 amino acids: CASSLNRVGSNQPQHF. For the CDR3, the DNA is TGTGCCAGCAGCTTAAACAGGGTAGGAAGCAATCAGCCCCAGCATTTT. Drawing the rest from reference TRBV7-2 and TRBJ1-5, the complete variable domain is GAGVSQSPSNKVTEKGKDVELRCDPISGHTALYWYRQSLGQGLEFLIYFQGNSAPDKSGLPSDRFSAERTGGSVSTLTIQRTQQEDSAVYLCASSLNRVGSNQPQHFGDGTRLSIL.

This clone has only a few counts. CDR3 coding DNA: TGTGCCAGCAGCGTAGAACCAAGGGACAGGGGGCTGACTGGCTACACCTTC. It codes for CASSVEPRDRGLTGYTF. V gene TRBV9 combines with J gene TRBJ1-2, with 12 positions matching TRBD1. V was clipped by 0 bases and J by 7 bases; unmatched bases: 10. Germline V gene sequence: CDR1 SGDLS, CDR2 YYNGEE. CDR3 length: 17 residues.

The genes are TRBV28 and TRBJ2-7, with D tentatively TRBD2 (6 bases). The CDR3 is made up of 15 amino acids. Trimming took 8 bases from V and 5 from J, leaving 22 bases between them. Germline lookup yields CDR1 MDHEN and CDR2 SYDVKM. The CDR3 region is CASATGSPPLHEQYF. CDR3 in DNA: TGTGCCAGCGCCACCGGGAGTCCGCCTCTCCACGAGCAGTACTTC.